What follows are 32 T cell receptor beta chains derived from one specimen sequenced in a study of patients and donors after allogeneic stem cell transplantation. Each CDR3 protein is one row after TCRdb ran MiXCR on the RT-PCR reads. The sample holds roughly 140,000 distinct CDR3 sequences; approximately 40% are singletons and the top ten take around 50%. The specimen sequenced was blood, either unsorted or a sorted T cell fraction (not recorded which). The receptors come from a human donor who was either an allogeneic HSCT recipient or a stem cell or donor lymphocyte infusion donor (not recorded which). It is not recorded whose cells these are; they may come from a transplant donor.

The chain combines TRBV20-1 with TRBJ1-4; D gene unclear. This CDR3 contains 14 residues. Germline V lookup: CDR1 DFQATT, CDR2 SNEGSKA (reference sequence). Trimming left V 2 bases short and J 7 bases short, with 14 bases between. In nucleotides, the CDR3 is TGCAGTGCTAGAAGACACTCAACCGGTGAAAAACTGTTTTTT. Translated: CSARRHSTGEKLFF.

This clonotype was seen a few times. The CDR3 region has the DNA TGTGCCAGCTCCCCGCCCAGCAAGATAACTTTCTTT. It encodes CASSPPSKITFF. The V gene is TRBV7-2, the J gene TRBJ1-1; no clear D gene. Looked up from germline, CDR1 is SGHTA and CDR2 is FQGNSA. The CDR3 is 12 residues long. The ends were cut back, 8 bases at V and 12 bases at J, with 19 bases in the middle.

The genes are TRBV24-1 and TRBJ1-5; 8 bases agree with TRBD1. From germline, CDR1 is KGHDR and CDR2 SFDVKD. V was pared by 2 bases and J by 7 bases, with 0 bases of the junction left unmatched. The CDR3 covers 13 residues. The CDR3 coding sequence is TGTGCCACCAGTGATTCAGGGGGCCAGCCCCAGCATTTT. It specifies CATSDSGGQPQHF.

The J gene is TRBJ2-7, the V gene TRBV12-3 or TRBV12-4; D gene unclear. V was pared by 10 bases and J by 3 bases, with 7 bases between. The CDR3 runs to 10 residues. DNA for the CDR3: TGTGCCACCCTAATCTACGAGCAGTACGTC. Translated: CATLIYEQYV.

In nucleotides, the CDR3 is TGTGCCAGCAGCTTCCCCAGGGTAACAAGACGGGCAGATACGCAGTATTTT. Translated, it gives CASSFPRVTRRADTQYF. The V and J genes are TRBV5-6 and TRBJ2-3; D is possibly TRBD1 (5 bases). The CDR3 has 17 amino acids. Trimming left V 2 bases short and J 4 bases short, with 20 bases between. Germline CDR1 is SGHDT and CDR2 is YYEEEE. Filled out from reference TRBV5-6 and TRBJ2-3, the complete variable domain reads DAGVTQSPTHLIKTRGQQVTLRCSPKSGHDTVSWYQQALGQGPQFIFQYYEEEERQRGNFPDRFSGHQFPNYSSELNVNALLLGDSALYLCASSFPRVTRRADTQYFGPGTRLTVL.

The chain uses TRBV12-3 or TRBV12-4 and TRBJ1-5, with D perhaps TRBD1 (5 bases). The CDR3 is made up of 14 amino acids. V shed 6 bases and J shed 3 bases, with 12 bases lying between them. CDR3 region: CASRPTAFNQPQHF. As DNA, the CDR3 is TGTGCCAGCAGACCGACAGCTTTCAATCAGCCCCAGCATTTT.

V gene TRBV20-1 combines with J gene TRBJ1-2, with D possibly being TRBD1 (5 bases). Trimming removed 0 bases from V and 6 bases from J, with 20 bases in between. Germline CDR1 reads DFQATT; CDR2 reads SNEGSKA (reference sequence). The CDR3 covers 16 residues. CDR3 amino acids: CSAREWAGWFGDGYTF. The CDR3 nucleotides are TGCAGTGCTAGAGAGTGGGCAGGGTGGTTCGGCGATGGCTACACCTTC.

This clonotype was counted a few times. The chain has TRBV6-1 and TRBJ1-4, with D perhaps matching TRBD1 (5 bases). CDR1 is MNHNS and CDR2 is SASEGT in the germline V gene. Trimming removed 8 bases at V and 6 bases at J, with 19 bases between. The CDR3 spans 15 residues. The CDR3 region has the DNA TGTGCCAGCCGACTGCTGGCGCTAGGGGATGAAAAACTGTTTTTT. Translated: CASRLLALGDEKLFF.

The gene calls are TRBV12-3 or TRBV12-4 and TRBJ2-3; the match to TRBD2 covers 8 bases. The V and J ends lost 6 bases and 0 bases, in that order; junction bases with no gene match: 2. CDR3 length equals 14 residues. The chain's CDR3 is CASSPSGSTDTQYF. The CDR3 DNA reads TGTGCCAGCAGCCCTAGCGGGAGCACAGATACGCAGTATTTT.

This chain connects TRBV24-1 to TRBJ1-1, with D possibly TRBD1 on 6 matching bases. V was clipped by 3 bases and J by 6 bases, with 16 bases between them. Germline loops: CDR1 KGHDR, CDR2 SFDVKD. The CDR3 sequence is 15 residues long. CDR3 sequence reads: CATSDPLDGGPEAFF. The DNA of the CDR3 is TGTGCCACCAGTGATCCCCTGGACGGGGGCCCTGAAGCTTTCTTT.

The table lists this clonotype with a few counts. V is TRBV12-3 or TRBV12-4 and J is TRBJ2-2; 8 nucleotides agree with TRBD1. Trimming cost V 5 bases and J 4 bases; bases outside gene matches: 3. The CDR3 is 14 residues long. The CDR3 region has the DNA TGTGCCAGCAGTCAGGGGGCGGGCACCGGGGAGCTGTTTTTT. Protein sequence: CASSQGAGTGELFF.

This sequence joins TRBV29-1 and TRBJ1-3, with 7 bases fitting TRBD1. There are 12 residues in the CDR3. Trimming took 0 bases from V and 8 from J; bases not matched to a gene: 1. Germline CDR1 reads SQVTM; CDR2 reads ANQGSEA. CDR3 residues: CSVEDRGDTIYF. The CDR3 region has the DNA TGCAGCGTTGAAGACAGGGGGGACACCATATATTTT.

CDR3 DNA: TGTGCCATCAGTGATATCTCCGGGGGCACCGGGGAGCTGTTTTTT. It specifies CAISDISGGTGELFF. V usage is TRBV10-3 and J usage is TRBJ2-2, with a tentative D call TRBD2 (6 bases). This CDR3 region has 15 residues. From germline, CDR1 is ENHRY and CDR2 SYGVKD. The V end lost 3 bases, the J end lost 4 bases, and 12 bases lay between the germline ends.

This chain connects TRBV5-1 to TRBJ2-1; no clear D gene. Germline values: CDR1 SGHRS, CDR2 YFSETQ. The CDR3 totals 17 residues. V shed 0 bases and J shed 8 bases, with 21 bases lying between them. The CDR3 DNA follows: TGCGCCAGCAGCTTGGAATCTATTACGTGGGTCAACGATGAGCAGTTCTTC. Amino acids: CASSLESITWVNDEQFF.

V is TRBV6-6 and J is TRBJ2-3; D gene ambiguous. CDR1 and CDR2 from the germline V gene are MNHNY and SVGAGI (reference sequence). The length of the CDR3 is 15 residues. Deletions cut 6 bases from V and 0 bases from J, with 13 bases between. As DNA, the CDR3 is TGTGCCAGCAGCCACGGACCTACCAGCACAGATACGCAGTATTTT. Its protein product is CASSHGPTSTDTQYF.

The chain has TRBV7-8 and TRBJ2-1, with D hard to call. The V end was cut by 5 bases, the J end by 2 bases, with 16 bases between. Germline V gene lookup returns CDR1 SGHVS and CDR2 FQNEAQ. The CDR3 length is 16 residues. The CDR3 nucleotides are TGTGCCAGCAGCCCGAGCAGACCCCCGACCTACAATGAGCAGTTCTTC. It specifies CASSPSRPPTYNEQFF.

The sample holds many counts of this clonotype. This sequence joins TRBV28 and TRBJ1-2; no clear D. Trimming cost V 6 bases and J 0 bases, with 8 bases left between them. The CDR3 covers 13 residues. The germline gives CDR1 MDHEN, CDR2 SYDVKM. The CDR3 sequence is CASSFRSNYGYTF. CDR3 DNA sequence: TGTGCCAGCAGCTTCAGATCTAACTATGGCTACACCTTC.

This clonotype has just a few counts. J is TRBJ2-3 and V is TRBV7-9; no clear D gene. Trimming shortened V by 0 bases and J by 2 bases, and 3 bases separated the two germline ends. The CDR3 totals 13 residues. Germline CDR1 is SEHNR and CDR2 is FQNEAQ (reference sequence). CDR3 nucleotides: TGTGCCAGCAGCTTAGCCTTCACAGATACGCAGTATTTT. It translates to CASSLAFTDTQYF.

The V gene is TRBV20-1, the J gene TRBJ2-7; 8 bases match TRBD1. Unmatched junction bases numbered 7, after V lost 5 bases and J lost 4 bases. Germline V lookup: CDR1 DFQATT, CDR2 SNEGSKA (reference sequence). The CDR3 totals 13 residues. CDR3 DNA: TGCAGTGCTCTTCGACAGGGGCCATACGAGCAGTACGTC. Its protein product is CSALRQGPYEQYV.

The table lists this clonotype with many counts. The chain joins TRBV28 to TRBJ1-6; TRBD1 is a possible D gene (5 bases). V shed 3 bases and J shed 5 bases, with 11 bases lying between them. Germline assignment: CDR1 MDHEN and CDR2 SYDVKM. The CDR3 has 15 amino acids. The CDR3 loop is CASSFVPGHNSPLHF. The CDR3 DNA reads as TGTGCCAGCAGTTTTGTTCCGGGGCATAATTCACCCCTCCACTTT. The variable domain in full, completed from reference TRBV28 and TRBJ1-6, reads DVKVTQSSRYLVKRTGEKVFLECVQDMDHENMFWYRQDPGLGLRLIYFSYDVKMKEKGDIPEGYSVSREKKERFSLILESASTNQTSMYLCASSFVPGHNSPLHFGNGTRLTVT.

This clonotype has a handful of counts. The chain recombines TRBV24-1 with TRBJ2-2; 7 bases align to TRBD2. J lost 4 bases, V lost 9 bases, and 7 bases had no gene match. Germline values: CDR1 KGHDR, CDR2 SFDVKD. This CDR3 spans 14 amino acids. The CDR3 loop is CATGGGVSTGELFF. The DNA for the CDR3 is TGTGCCACCGGGGGGGGAGTGTCCACCGGGGAGCTGTTTTTT.

Only a few counts were recorded for this clonotype. V gene TRBV4-3 combines with J gene TRBJ1-1; possible D gene TRBD1, 5 bases. Germline CDR1 reads LGHNA; CDR2 reads YSLEER. Trimming took 3 bases from V and 7 from J, leaving 15 bases between them. The CDR3 loop spans 14 amino acids. As DNA, the CDR3 is TGCGCCAGCAGCCAGGGGGATGGGAGAGATGAAGCTTTCTTT. Protein sequence: CASSQGDGRDEAFF.

This chain uses TRBV2 with TRBJ2-1, with 7 nucleotides matching TRBD2. The V gene's germline CDR1 is SNHLY and CDR2 FYNNEI. This CDR3 is 12 amino acids long. The V segment lost 6 bases and the J segment 4 bases; nucleotides outside the gene matches: 0. This CDR3 reads CASSGGYNEQFF. CDR3 bases: TGTGCCAGCAGCGGGGGGTACAATGAGCAGTTCTTC.

The chain carries TRBV4-3 and TRBJ1-3; tentative D call: TRBD1 (6 bases). V was trimmed by 2 bases and J by 2 bases, leaving 13 bases between them. CDR1 is LGHNA and CDR2 is YSLEER in the germline V gene. The CDR3 extends over 16 amino acids. CDR3 nucleotide sequence: TGCGCCAGCAGCCAAATCGGAGGGGGTGCTGGAAACACCATATATTTT. Amino acid sequence: CASSQIGGGAGNTIYF.

This rearrangement joins TRBV20-1 to TRBJ2-2; D is undetermined. The CDR3 spans 16 residues. The germline V gene encodes CDR1 DFQATT and CDR2 SNEGSKA (reference sequence). V was shortened by 0 bases and J by 0 bases, with 11 bases between the two germline ends. The CDR3: CSARDHPAANTGELFF. DNA for the CDR3: TGCAGTGCTAGAGATCACCCGGCCGCGAACACCGGGGAGCTGTTTTTT.

This clonotype was observed a handful of times. V is TRBV12-3 or TRBV12-4 and J is TRBJ2-7, with D uncertain. V was shortened by 1 base and J by 7 bases, with 14 bases between the two germline ends. The CDR3 covers 14 residues. The DNA of the CDR3 is TGTGCCAGCAGTTTAGGTCGAACCCCCGGGGAGCAGTACTTC. Translated: CASSLGRTPGEQYF.

This clonotype was found many times. The J gene is TRBJ1-1, the V gene TRBV6-2 or TRBV6-3; D gene uncertain. V lost 8 bases to trimming and J lost 1 base, with 14 bases between them. The CDR3 runs to 14 residues. Germline V gene lookup returns CDR1 MNHEY and CDR2 SVGEGT. The CDR3 nucleotides read TGTGCCAGCTCGAAATTCCGGGGGAACACTGAAGCTTTCTTT. It specifies CASSKFRGNTEAFF.

In nucleotides, the CDR3 is TGTGCCACCAGTGACCCTGGGGCTGGGTCCCTCAATCAGCCCCAGCATTTT. It yields the protein CATSDPGAGSLNQPQHF. The chain recombines TRBV24-1 with TRBJ1-5; D might be TRBD1 (5 bases). Germline CDR1 reads KGHDR; CDR2 reads SFDVKD. This CDR3 comprises 17 residues. The germline V and J ends were trimmed by 4 bases and 3 bases, with 18 bases remaining between them.

This clonotype was detected ten times or more. The chain carries TRBV20-1 and TRBJ1-1, with D perhaps TRBD1 (6 bases). Trimming pared 0 bases from V and 11 bases from J, leaving 22 bases between. CDR3 length: 15 amino acids. The germline V gene encodes CDR1 DFQATT and CDR2 SNEGSKA (reference sequence). The CDR3 is CSARDGRQEPIEAFF. For the CDR3, the DNA is TGCAGTGCTAGAGATGGGAGACAGGAGCCTATCGAGGCTTTCTTT.

The chain couples TRBV11-2 to TRBJ1-2; the D is unclear. The CDR3 runs 15 residues. Trimming cost V 1 base and J 1 base, with 10 bases left between them. The germline V gene encodes CDR1 SGHAT and CDR2 FQNNGV. The CDR3: CASSLVGPINYGYTF. The CDR3 region has the DNA TGTGCCAGCAGCTTAGTCGGCCCGATTAACTATGGCTACACCTTC.

The V and J genes are TRBV27 and TRBJ2-7, with 9 bases fitting TRBD1. The CDR3 contains 12 residues. Unmatched junction bases numbered 6, after V lost 6 bases and J lost 9 bases. Germline V gene data show CDR1 as MNHEY and CDR2 as SMNVEV (reference sequence). The CDR3 coding sequence is TGTGCCAGCAGGCCCGGGACAGGGCTGCAGTACTTC. The encoded protein is CASRPGTGLQYF.

J is TRBJ2-3 and V is TRBV7-3, with D possibly being TRBD1 (5 bases). The CDR3 runs 14 residues. V was clipped by 4 bases and J by 7 bases, with 15 bases between them. From germline, CDR1 is SGHTA and CDR2 FQGTGA. CDR3 in amino acids: CASSSQGAINTQYF. CDR3 in DNA: TGTGCCAGCAGCTCCCAAGGGGCAATCAATACGCAGTATTTT.